Listed below are T cell receptor beta chains from one sample, sequenced in a study of T cell changes during pregnancy in multiple sclerosis. TCRdb's table, derived via immunoSEQ multiplex PCR, lists solely in-frame clones and lacks some. The table shows tens of thousands of clones, with about 94% occurring only once. The sample here was peripheral blood, taken in the third trimester of pregnancy. The receptor source for this set is a female donor in good health, enrolled as a control in a pregnancy study. The CDR3 runs from the conserved cysteine through the conserved F or W. D genes are given only for firm matches. Part of the rows lack a size; the others show once, few, many or a class for expanded clones.

TRBJ1-5	.	.	TRBV19	TGTGCCAGTAGTATCCAGGTTGGTCAGCCCCAGCATTTT	CASSIQVGQPQHF
TRBJ2-7	TRBD1	.	TRBV10-2	TGCGCCAGCAGTGATGCGACAGGGGTCGGGGAGCAGTACTTC	CASSDATGVGEQYF
TRBJ2-7	TRBD1	once	TRBV14	TGTGCCAGCAGCCCAGGGGGCGCGGGAATTCGTCAGTACTTC	CASSPGGAGIRQYF
TRBJ2-3	.	.	TRBV27	TGTGCCAGCAGTTTGTCGGGGGAGGCAGATACGCAGTATTTT	CASSLSGEADTQYF
TRBJ2-2	TRBD2	.	TRBV5-6	TGTGCCAGCAGCTTTAATCCGACTAGCGGGAATAGCGGGGAGCTGTTTTTT	CASSFNPTSGNSGELFF
TRBJ1-2	.	.	TRBV6-1	TGTGCCAGCAGAACGCGGGGGGATTATTATGGCTACACCTTC	CASRTRGDYYGYTF
TRBJ2-2	TRBD1	.	TRBV5-1	TGCGCCAGCAGCTTGGACAGGACAGGGGGACACGGGGAGCTGTTTTTT	CASSLDRTGGHGELFF
TRBJ1-5	.	.	TRBV15	TGTGCCACCCGTAGGGGTAGCAATCAGCCCCAGCATTTT	CATRRGSNQPQHF
TRBJ1-1	.	.	TRBV6-1	TGTGCCAGCAGTGGGGCAGGGGTGGGAGCTTTCTTT	CASSGAGVGAFF
TRBJ2-3	TRBD2	.	TRBV28	TGTGCCAGCAGTGAGGCGGGAGGGCGCACAGATACGCAGTATTTT	CASSEAGGRTDTQYF
TRBJ2-3	.	.	TRBV15	TGTGCCACCAGCAGAGATCGCCCAGGGGGCACAGATACGCAGTATTTT	CATSRDRPGGTDTQYF
TRBJ2-7	TRBD2	.	TRBV30	TGTGCCTGGAGTGATCTAGCGGGTGGGCCCTACGAGCAGTACTTC	CAWSDLAGGPYEQYF
TRBJ1-1	.	.	TRBV7-9	TGTGCCAGCAGCTTCAGCGGAGAAGCTTTCTTT	CASSFSGEAFF
TRBJ1-5	.	.	TRBV19	TGTGCCAGTAGCACCTCCTCCGCCAGGGTAGGTCAGCCCCAGCATTTT	CASSTSSARVGQPQHF
TRBJ2-7	.	.	TRBV6-5	TGTGCCAGCAGTTACTCGGGACACTTTACCTACGAGCAGTACTTC	CASSYSGHFTYEQYF
TRBJ2-7	.	.	TRBV2	TGTGCCAGCACCCCCCTAACCTACGAGCAGTACTTC	CASTPLTYEQYF
TRBJ2-1	.	.	TRBV5-4	TGTGCCAGCAGCCACGCGCTGACTAGTTACAATGAGCAGTTCTTC	CASSHALTSYNEQFF
TRBJ2-5	.	.	TRBV7-8	TGTGCCAGCAGCTTCCTAAGAGGACAAGAAGAGACCCAGTACTTC	CASSFLRGQEETQYF
TRBJ2-2	.	.	TRBV28	TGTGCCAGCAGTTTATTCTACACCGGGGAGCTGTTTTTT	CASSLFYTGELFF
TRBJ2-2	.	.	TRBV5-1	TGCGCCAGCACACCGCAGGGGGGGACTAGGAACACCGGGGAGCTGTTTTTT	CASTPQGGTRNTGELFF
TRBJ1-2	.	once	TRBV27	TGTGCCAGCAGTACAGCCTGGGGGGGTAACTATGGCTACACCTTC	CASSTAWGGNYGYTF
TRBJ2-5	.	.	TRBV29-1	TGCAGCGTTGAAGGATTGAGGGTAGAGACCCAGTACTTC	CSVEGLRVETQYF
TRBJ2-7	.	.	TRBV6-1	TGTGCCAGCAGTGTAGACCCACAGAAGGAGCAGTACTTC	CASSVDPQKEQYF
TRBJ2-1	TRBD2	.	TRBV6-4	TGTGCCAGCAAGTCCGGGACTAGTCCCTACAATGAGCAGTTCTTC	CASKSGTSPYNEQFF
TRBJ2-5	TRBD2	.	TRBV2	TGTGCCAGCAGTTTCCTAGCGGGCTCTTTCGAGACCCAGTACTTC	CASSFLAGSFETQYF
TRBJ2-2	.	.	TRBV6-6	TGTGCCAGCGGGACTCGACTTTCCCCCGGGGAGCTGTTTTTT	CASGTRLSPGELFF
TRBJ1-5	.	.	TRBV28	TGTGCCAGCACCGTAATAGGGAGTTACAATCAGCCCCAGCATTTT	CASTVIGSYNQPQHF
TRBJ1-2	TRBD1	.	TRBV5-1	TGCGCCAGCAGCTTAGGACAGGGAGGGGATGGCTACACCTTC	CASSLGQGGDGYTF